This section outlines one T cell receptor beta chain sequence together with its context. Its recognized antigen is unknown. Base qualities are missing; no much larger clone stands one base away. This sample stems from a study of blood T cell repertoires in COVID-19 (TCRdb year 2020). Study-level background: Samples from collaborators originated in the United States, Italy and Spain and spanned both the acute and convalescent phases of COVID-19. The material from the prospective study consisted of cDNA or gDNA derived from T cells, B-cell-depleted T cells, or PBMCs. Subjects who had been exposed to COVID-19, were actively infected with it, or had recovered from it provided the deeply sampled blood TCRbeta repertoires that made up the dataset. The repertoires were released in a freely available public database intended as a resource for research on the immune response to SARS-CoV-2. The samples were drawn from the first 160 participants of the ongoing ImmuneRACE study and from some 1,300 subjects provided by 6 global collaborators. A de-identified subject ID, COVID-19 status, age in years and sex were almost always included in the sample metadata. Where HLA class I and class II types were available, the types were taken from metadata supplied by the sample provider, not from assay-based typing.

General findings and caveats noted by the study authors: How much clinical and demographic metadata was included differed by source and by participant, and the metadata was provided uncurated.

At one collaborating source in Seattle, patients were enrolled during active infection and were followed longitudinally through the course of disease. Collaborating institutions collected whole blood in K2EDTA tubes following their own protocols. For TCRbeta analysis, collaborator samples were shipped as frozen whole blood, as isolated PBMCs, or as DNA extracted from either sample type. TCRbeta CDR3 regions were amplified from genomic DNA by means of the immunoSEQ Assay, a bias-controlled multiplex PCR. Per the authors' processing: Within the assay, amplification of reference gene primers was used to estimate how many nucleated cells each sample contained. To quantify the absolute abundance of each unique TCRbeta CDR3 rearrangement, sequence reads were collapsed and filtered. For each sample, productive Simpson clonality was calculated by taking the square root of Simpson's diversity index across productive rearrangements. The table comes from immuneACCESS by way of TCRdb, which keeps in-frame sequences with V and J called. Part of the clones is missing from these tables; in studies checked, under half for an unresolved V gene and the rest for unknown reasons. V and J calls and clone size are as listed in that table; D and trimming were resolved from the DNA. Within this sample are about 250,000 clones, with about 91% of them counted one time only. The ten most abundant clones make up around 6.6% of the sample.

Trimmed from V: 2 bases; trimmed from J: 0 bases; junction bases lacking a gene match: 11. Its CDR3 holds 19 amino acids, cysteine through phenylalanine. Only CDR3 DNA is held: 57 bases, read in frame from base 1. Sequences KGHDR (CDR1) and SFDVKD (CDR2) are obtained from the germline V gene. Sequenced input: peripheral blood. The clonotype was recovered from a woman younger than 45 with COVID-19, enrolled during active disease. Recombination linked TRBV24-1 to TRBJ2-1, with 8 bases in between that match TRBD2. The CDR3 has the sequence CATSDSGLVGGPSYNEQFF. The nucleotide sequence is TGTGCCACCAGTGATTCGGGACTAGTGGGAGGGCCCTCCTACAATGAGCAGTTCTTC.